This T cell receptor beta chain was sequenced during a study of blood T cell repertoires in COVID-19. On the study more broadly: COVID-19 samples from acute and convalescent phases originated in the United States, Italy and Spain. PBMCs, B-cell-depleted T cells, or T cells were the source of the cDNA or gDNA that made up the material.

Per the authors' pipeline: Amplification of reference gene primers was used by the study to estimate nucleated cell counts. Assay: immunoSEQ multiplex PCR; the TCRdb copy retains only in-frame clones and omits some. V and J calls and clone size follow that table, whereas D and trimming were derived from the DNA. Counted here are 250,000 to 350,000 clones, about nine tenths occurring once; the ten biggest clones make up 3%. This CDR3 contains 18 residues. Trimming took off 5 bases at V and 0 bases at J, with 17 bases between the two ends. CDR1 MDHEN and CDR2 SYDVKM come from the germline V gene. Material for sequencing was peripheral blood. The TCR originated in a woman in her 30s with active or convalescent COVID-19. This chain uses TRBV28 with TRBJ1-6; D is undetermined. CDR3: CASSPIPRSRSYNSPLHF. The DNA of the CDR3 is TGTGCCAGCAGTCCGATACCCCGGTCCCGCTCCTATAATTCACCCCTCCACTTT.